Reported below is one TCR beta chain. These data come from a study of blood T cell repertoires in COVID-19. Looking at the study overall: Specimens from acute and convalescent COVID-19 originated in the United States, Italy and Spain.

Original analysis: Amplification with reference gene primers provided the estimates of nucleated cell counts. Assay used: immunoSEQ multiplex PCR; TCRdb lists only in-frame clones, some missing. For V, J and clone size, that table is used; D and trimming come from the DNA. The sample shows around 110,000 clones, about nine tenths of them seen only once. Trimming at V came to 6 bases and at J to 4 bases, leaving 4 bases not matched to a gene. Germline CDR1 reads SNHLY; CDR2 reads FYNNEI. The CDR3 runs 13 residues. Sequenced material: peripheral blood. The clonotype comes from a human donor with active COVID-19. The donor label of this sample is uncertain. The J gene is TRBJ2-7, the V gene TRBV2; the match to TRBD1 covers 9 bases. CDR3 DNA: TGTGCCAGCAGCTTACAGGGGGCTTACGAGCAGTACTTC. It codes for CASSLQGAYEQYF.